Listed below are T cell receptor beta chains from one sample, sequenced in a study of cytomegalovirus exposure and HLA in healthy donors. Libraries were prepared by immunoSEQ multiplex PCR; TCRdb keeps only in-frame clonotypes and omits some of them. The data contain about 150,000 clones, roughly 80% of them singletons. The sample consisted of PBMCs. These receptors were collected from a male donor in good health and CMV-seronegative. The CDR3 runs from the conserved cysteine through the conserved F or W. D genes are given only for firm matches. For some rows the clone size is stated as once, few or many, or as a class when expanded; others skip it.

len	v_gene	d_gene	j_gene	abundance	CDR3nt	CDR3aa
11	TRBV5-8	NA	TRBJ2-7	NA	TGTGCCAGCAGCTTGTTCTACGAGCAGTACTTC	CASSLFYEQYF
15	TRBV7-2	TRBD2	TRBJ2-5	few	TGTGCCAGCAGCTCAAATAGCGGGAGTGGGGAGACCCAGTACTTC	CASSSNSGSGETQYF
15	TRBV18	TRBD1	TRBJ1-4	NA	TGTGCCAGCTCACGGATCCGGGACAGGGCTGAAAAACTGTTTTTT	CASSRIRDRAEKLFF
14	TRBV7-2	NA	TRBJ1-2	NA	TGTGCCAGCAGCTTAGAACGCCAGGGGAATGGCTACACCTTC	CASSLERQGNGYTF
15	TRBV13	TRBD1	TRBJ2-5	NA	TGTGCCAGCAGCTCTAGACAGGGGGCGGGGGAGACCCAGTACTTC	CASSSRQGAGETQYF
12	TRBV19	NA	TRBJ2-3	NA	TGTGCCAGTAGTGCCAGATCGGGGACGCAGTATTTT	CASSARSGTQYF
14	TRBV30	NA	TRBJ2-1	few	TGTGCCTGGCAACAGGTTTACTCCTACAATGAGCAGTTCTTC	CAWQQVYSYNEQFF
12	TRBV11-3	NA	TRBJ2-1	NA	TGTGCCAGCAGCTGGGGCGGGGATGAGCAGTTCTTC	CASSWGGDEQFF
13	TRBV5-6	NA	TRBJ1-1	NA	TGTGCCAGCAGCTGGACAGTAAACACTGAAGCTTTCTTT	CASSWTVNTEAFF
18	TRBV19	TRBD1	TRBJ1-2	NA	TGTGCCAGTAGTATGACCCCCCCGGACAGGGGGAGAAGGTATGGCTACACCTTC	CASSMTPPDRGRRYGYTF
14	TRBV27	TRBD1	TRBJ1-1	NA	TGTGCCAGCTCATACACAGGGGGCACCACTGAAGCTTTCTTT	CASSYTGGTTEAFF
13	TRBV5-6	NA	TRBJ1-2	few	TGTGCCAGCAGCGGTGGGCCTAACTATGGCTACACCTTC	CASSGGPNYGYTF
15	TRBV19	TRBD2	TRBJ2-3	NA	TGTGCCAGTACCGATCCGGGAGGTCCCACGGATACGCAGTATTTT	CASTDPGGPTDTQYF
14	TRBV27	NA	TRBJ2-5	NA	TGTGCCAGCAGGAAGGATCACGCAGGGGAGACCCAGTACTTC	CASRKDHAGETQYF
14	TRBV2	TRBD1	TRBJ1-2	NA	TGTGCCAGCAGTGAAGCGGAGGGGGCCTATGGCTACACCTTC	CASSEAEGAYGYTF
13	TRBV2	NA	TRBJ1-2	NA	TGTGCCAGCAGATCCGGCCCCCGGGATGGCTACACCTTC	CASRSGPRDGYTF
16	TRBV15	NA	TRBJ2-5	NA	TGTGCCACCAGCAGACTACCGGGGGGCGCGGGAGAGACCCAGTACTTC	CATSRLPGGAGETQYF
13	TRBV5-8	NA	TRBJ1-5	NA	TGTGCCAGCACCCTCCCCCCAGGTCAGCCCCAGCATTTT	CASTLPPGQPQHF
15	TRBV21-1	NA	TRBJ1-1	NA	TGTGCCAGCAGCAAGTATCGGGGGAAATACACTGAAGCTTTCTTT	CASSKYRGKYTEAFF
13	TRBV10-3	NA	TRBJ1-2	NA	TGTGCCATCAGGGCCTCAGTCGATGGTGGCTACACCTTC	CAIRASVDGGYTF
16	TRBV19	TRBD1	TRBJ1-1	NA	TGTGCCAGTAGTACCCGACAGGGAACCATGAACACTGAAGCTTTCTTT	CASSTRQGTMNTEAFF
15	TRBV5-4	NA	TRBJ2-3	NA	TGTGCCAGCAGCTCTACAGCGGACTTCACAGATACGCAGTATTTT	CASSSTADFTDTQYF
16	TRBV7-6	TRBD2	TRBJ2-1	NA	TGTGCCAGCAGCACACTAGCGGGGGGCCCGGGGAATGAGCAGTTCTTC	CASSTLAGGPGNEQFF
14	TRBV7-2	TRBD2	TRBJ2-7	NA	TGTGCCAGCAGCTCTAGCGGGGGACCGAACGAGCAGTACTTC	CASSSSGGPNEQYF
13	TRBV5-1	TRBD1	TRBJ1-5	few	TGCGCCAGCAGCTGGGACAGGGGGCAGCCCCAGCATTTT	CASSWDRGQPQHF
12	TRBV27	NA	TRBJ2-7	NA	TGTGCCAGCAGTCCCTGGGCAGGCGAGCAGTACTTC	CASSPWAGEQYF
12	TRBV28	NA	TRBJ2-7	NA	TGTGCCTCGGGCGGGGGCCCTTCCGAGCAGTACTTC	CASGGGPSEQYF
17	TRBV9	NA	TRBJ1-6	NA	TGTGCCAGCAGCGTAGAGTGGTCGAGCTCCTATAATTCACCCCTCCACTTT	CASSVEWSSSYNSPLHF
14	TRBV5-6	NA	TRBJ2-1	NA	TGTGCCAGCGGTCAGGGCAGCTCCTACAATGAGCAGTTCTTC	CASGQGSSYNEQFF
16	TRBV28	NA	TRBJ1-3	NA	TGTGCCAGCAGTTTAATCGTCGCAGGGGATGGAAACACCATATATTTT	CASSLIVAGDGNTIYF
13	TRBV4-3	NA	TRBJ2-3	NA	TGCGCCAGCAGCCACCAAAAGAGAGATACGCAGTATTTT	CASSHQKRDTQYF
17	TRBV7-8	TRBD1	TRBJ1-5	NA	TGTGCCAGCAGCTTAGTACGGACAGGGGGGGCTAATCAGCCCCAGCATTTT	CASSLVRTGGANQPQHF
13	TRBV5-8	NA	TRBJ1-2	NA	TGTGCCAGCAGCCTGACTCGGAGCTATGGCTACACCTTC	CASSLTRSYGYTF
19	TRBV10-3	TRBD1	TRBJ1-5	NA	TGTGCCATCAGTGAGTCGGCCCGGGACAGGGGGTATAGCAATCAGCCCCAGCATTTT	CAISESARDRGYSNQPQHF
15	TRBV7-2	NA	TRBJ1-2	NA	TGTGCCAGCAGTTACCGACAGGAAGCTAACTATGGCTACACCTTC	CASSYRQEANYGYTF
14	TRBV18	TRBD2	TRBJ2-7	few	TGTGCCAGCTCACCTAGCGGGGTTACCTACGAGCAGTACTTC	CASSPSGVTYEQYF
14	TRBV19	TRBD1	TRBJ2-1	once	TGTGCCAGTAATAGAAGGGACAGAAACAATGAGCAGTTCTTC	CASNRRDRNNEQFF
14	TRBV29-1	NA	TRBJ2-5	NA	TGCAGCGTTGAAGAAGGGGGGGCGGGAGAGACCCAGTACTTC	CSVEEGGAGETQYF
16	TRBV7-9	TRBD1	TRBJ1-4	NA	TGTGCCAGCAGCGATGGACAGGGGACAACTAATGAAAAACTGTTTTTT	CASSDGQGTTNEKLFF
14	TRBV7-8	NA	TRBJ2-5	few	TGTGCCAGCAGCTTTTTCAGGACTCAAGAGACCCAGTACTTC	CASSFFRTQETQYF
11	TRBV30	NA	TRBJ1-2	NA	TGTGCCTGGAGGCGGGGAGGTGGCTACACCTTC	CAWRRGGGYTF
13	TRBV19	NA	TRBJ1-5	NA	TGTGCCAGTAGTGCCGGGGGGGTACAGCCCCAGCATTTT	CASSAGGVQPQHF
18	TRBV2	NA	TRBJ2-6	NA	TGTGCCGGCCGACAGGAACGAAGATTAAATTCTGGGGCCAACGTCCTGACTTTC	CAGRQERRLNSGANVLTF
19	TRBV9	TRBD2	TRBJ2-3	NA	TGTGCCAGCAGCGTAGGGAGGACTAGCGGGGGGGTCCGCACAGATACGCAGTATTTT	CASSVGRTSGGVRTDTQYF
15	TRBV6-5	NA	TRBJ2-7	few	TGTGCCAGCAGTTTCGTGAGTGTACGGAGTAACGAGCAGTACTTC	CASSFVSVRSNEQYF
15	TRBV18	NA	TRBJ1-4	few	TGTGCCAGCTCACCCCCCGACAGCACTAATGAAAAACTGTTTTTT	CASSPPDSTNEKLFF
18	TRBV30	TRBD1	TRBJ1-5	NA	TGTGCCTGGAGTCCTCGGGACAGGGTTCCTGGCGAGAGGCAGCCCCAGCATTTT	CAWSPRDRVPGERQPQHF
13	TRBV7-2	NA	TRBJ2-3	NA	TGTGCCAGCAGCTTGGGGGGGCCAGATACGCAGTATTTT	CASSLGGPDTQYF